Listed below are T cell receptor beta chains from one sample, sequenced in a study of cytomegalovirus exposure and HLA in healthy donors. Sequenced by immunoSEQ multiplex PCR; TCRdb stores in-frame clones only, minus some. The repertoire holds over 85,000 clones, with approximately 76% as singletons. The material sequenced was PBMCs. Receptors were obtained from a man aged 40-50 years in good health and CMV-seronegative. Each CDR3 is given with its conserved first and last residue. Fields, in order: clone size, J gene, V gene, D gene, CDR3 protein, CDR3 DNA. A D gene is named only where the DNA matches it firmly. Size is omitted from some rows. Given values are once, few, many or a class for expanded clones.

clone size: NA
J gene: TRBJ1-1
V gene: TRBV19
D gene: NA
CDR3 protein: CASSAQGNTEAFF
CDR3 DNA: TGTGCCAGTAGTGCTCAGGGGAACACTGAAGCTTTCTTT

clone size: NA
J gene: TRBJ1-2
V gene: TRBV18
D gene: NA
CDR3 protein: CASSRGTQTNYGYTF
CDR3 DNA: TGTGCCAGCTCACGAGGGACACAGACTAACTATGGCTACACCTTC

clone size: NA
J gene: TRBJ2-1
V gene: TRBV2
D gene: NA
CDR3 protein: CASSLTGNERFF
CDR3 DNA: TGTGCCAGCAGTTTAACAGGGAATGAGCGGTTCTTC

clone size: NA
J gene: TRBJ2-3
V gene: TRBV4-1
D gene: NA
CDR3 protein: CASSTQESSRDTQYF
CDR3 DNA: TGCGCCAGCAGCACTCAAGAGAGCTCGCGAGATACGCAGTATTTT

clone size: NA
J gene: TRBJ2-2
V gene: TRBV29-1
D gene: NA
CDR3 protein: CSVEPRSRGTGELFF
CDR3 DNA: TGCAGCGTTGAACCCCGGAGCAGAGGCACCGGGGAGCTGTTTTTT

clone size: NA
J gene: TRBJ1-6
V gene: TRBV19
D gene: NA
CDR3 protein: CASTLDLSDSPLHF
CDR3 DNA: TGTGCCAGTACCCTAGATCTTTCGGATTCACCCCTCCACTTT

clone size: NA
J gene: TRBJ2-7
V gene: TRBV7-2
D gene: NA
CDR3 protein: CASTYRAGFGESSYEQYF
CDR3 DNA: TGTGCCAGCACCTATCGAGCGGGTTTCGGGGAAAGCTCCTACGAGCAGTACTTC

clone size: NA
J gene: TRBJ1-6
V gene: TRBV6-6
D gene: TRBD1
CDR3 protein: CASIPDRGSSPLHF
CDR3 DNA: TGTGCCAGCATCCCCGACAGGGGTAGTTCACCCCTCCACTTT

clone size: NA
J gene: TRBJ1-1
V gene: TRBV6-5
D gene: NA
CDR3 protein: CASSYQGVNTEAFF
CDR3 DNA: TGTGCCAGCAGTTATCAGGGTGTGAACACTGAAGCTTTCTTT

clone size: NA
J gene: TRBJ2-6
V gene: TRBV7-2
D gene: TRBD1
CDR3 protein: CASSLGRTGDGGANVLTF
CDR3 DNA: TGTGCCAGCAGCTTAGGACGGACAGGGGATGGTGGGGCCAACGTCCTGACTTTC

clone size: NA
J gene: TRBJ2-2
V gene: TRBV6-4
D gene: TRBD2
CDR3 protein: CASSQTSGVPEKLFF
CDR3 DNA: TGTGCCAGCAGTCAGACTAGCGGGGTACCGGAGAAGCTGTTTTTT

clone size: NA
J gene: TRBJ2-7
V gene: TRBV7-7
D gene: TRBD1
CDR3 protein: CASSKGTAYEQYF
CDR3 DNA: TGTGCCAGCAGCAAAGGGACAGCTTACGAGCAGTACTTC

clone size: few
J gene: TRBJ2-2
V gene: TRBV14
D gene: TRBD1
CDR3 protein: CASSRQGALTGELFF
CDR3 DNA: TGTGCCAGCAGCCGCCAGGGGGCCCTCACCGGGGAGCTGTTTTTT

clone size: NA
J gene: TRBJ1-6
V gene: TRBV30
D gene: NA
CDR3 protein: CAWSSTPRNSPLHF
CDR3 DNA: TGTGCCTGGAGCAGTACCCCCCGTAATTCACCCCTCCACTTT

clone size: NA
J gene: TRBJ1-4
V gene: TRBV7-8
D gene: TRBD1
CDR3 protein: CASSPQRTGGEKLFF
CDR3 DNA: TGTGCCAGCAGCCCACAGAGGACAGGGGGTGAAAAACTGTTTTTT

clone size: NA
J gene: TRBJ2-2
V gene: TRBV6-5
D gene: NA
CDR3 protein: CASSYSSDGELFF
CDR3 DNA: TGTGCCAGCAGTTACTCCAGCGACGGGGAGCTGTTTTTT

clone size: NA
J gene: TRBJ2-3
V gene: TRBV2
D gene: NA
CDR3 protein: CASSEYRVDTQYF
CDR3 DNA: TGTGCCAGCAGTGAATACAGGGTAGATACGCAGTATTTT

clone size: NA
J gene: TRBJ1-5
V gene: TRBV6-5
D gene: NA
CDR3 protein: CASSPYSNQPQHF
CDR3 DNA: TGTGCCAGCAGCCCGTATAGCAATCAGCCCCAGCATTTT

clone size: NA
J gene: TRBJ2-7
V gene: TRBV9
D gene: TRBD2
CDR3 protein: CASSETSVAYEQYF
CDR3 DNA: TGTGCCAGCAGCGAGACTAGCGTGGCCTACGAGCAGTACTTC

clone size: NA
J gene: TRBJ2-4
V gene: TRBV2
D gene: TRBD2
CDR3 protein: CASRPGLVKNIQYF
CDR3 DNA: TGTGCCAGCAGGCCGGGACTAGTTAAAAACATTCAGTACTTC

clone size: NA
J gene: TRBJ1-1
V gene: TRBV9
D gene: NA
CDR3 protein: CVIGGPVGTEAFF
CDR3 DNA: TGTGTAATCGGGGGGCCGGTAGGCACTGAAGCTTTCTTT

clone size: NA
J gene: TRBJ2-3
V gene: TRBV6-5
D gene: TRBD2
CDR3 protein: CASSGSGGSTDTQYF
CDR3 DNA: TGTGCCAGCAGTGGGAGCGGGGGAAGCACAGATACGCAGTATTTT

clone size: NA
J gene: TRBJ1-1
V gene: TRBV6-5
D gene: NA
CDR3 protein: CASSYSIGGTEAFF
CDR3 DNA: TGTGCCAGCAGTTACTCGATCGGCGGGACTGAAGCTTTCTTT

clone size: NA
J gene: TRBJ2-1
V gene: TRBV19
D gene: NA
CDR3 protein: CASSTGYNEQFF
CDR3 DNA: TGTGCCAGTAGTACCGGTTACAATGAGCAGTTCTTC

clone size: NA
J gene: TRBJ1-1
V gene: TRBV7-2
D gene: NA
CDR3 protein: CASSLVTGNTEAFF
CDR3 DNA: TGTGCCAGCAGCTTAGTCACGGGGAACACTGAAGCTTTCTTT

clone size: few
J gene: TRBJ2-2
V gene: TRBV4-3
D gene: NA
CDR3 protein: CASSQGGLVTGELFF
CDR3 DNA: TGCGCCAGCAGCCAAGGAGGGTTGGTTACCGGGGAGCTGTTTTTT

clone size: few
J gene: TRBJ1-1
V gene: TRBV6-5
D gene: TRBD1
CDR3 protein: CASSYSSRGRSTEAFF
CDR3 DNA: TGTGCCAGCAGTTACTCCTCCAGGGGGCGCAGCACTGAAGCTTTCTTT

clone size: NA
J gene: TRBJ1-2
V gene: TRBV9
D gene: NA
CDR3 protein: CASSVTGLNYGYTF
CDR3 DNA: TGTGCCAGCAGCGTTACAGGACTAAACTATGGCTACACCTTC

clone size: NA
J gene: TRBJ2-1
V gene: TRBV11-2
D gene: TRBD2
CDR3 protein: CAGSTYSGSYNEQFF
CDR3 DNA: TGTGCCGGCAGCACCTATAGCGGGAGCTACAATGAGCAGTTCTTC

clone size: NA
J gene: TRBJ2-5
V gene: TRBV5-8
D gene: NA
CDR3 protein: CASSFRQQETQYF
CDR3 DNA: TGTGCCAGCAGCTTTAGACAGCAAGAGACCCAGTACTTC

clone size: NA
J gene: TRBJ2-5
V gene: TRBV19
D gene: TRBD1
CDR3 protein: CASSGQGWETQYF
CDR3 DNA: TGTGCCAGTAGCGGACAGGGCTGGGAGACCCAGTACTTC

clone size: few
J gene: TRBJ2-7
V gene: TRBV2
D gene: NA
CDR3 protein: CASSDRGSYSYEQYF
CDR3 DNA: TGTGCCAGCAGTGACCGGGGATCATACTCCTACGAGCAGTACTTC

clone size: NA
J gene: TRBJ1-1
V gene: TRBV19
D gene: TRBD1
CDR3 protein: CASSTLGQDKIPNTEAFF
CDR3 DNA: TGTGCCAGTAGTACCTTAGGACAGGACAAGATTCCGAACACTGAAGCTTTCTTT

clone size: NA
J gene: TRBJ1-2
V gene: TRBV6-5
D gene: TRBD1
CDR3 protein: CASTLTGGGYTF
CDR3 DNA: TGTGCCAGCACCTTAACAGGGGGTGGCTACACCTTC

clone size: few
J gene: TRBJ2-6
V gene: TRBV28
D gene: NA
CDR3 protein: CASSYPGSGANVLTF
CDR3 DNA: TGTGCCAGCAGTTATCCGGGGAGTGGGGCCAACGTCCTGACTTTC

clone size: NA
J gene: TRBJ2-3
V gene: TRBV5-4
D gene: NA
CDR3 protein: CASSLAGSPDTQYF
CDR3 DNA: TGTGCCAGCAGCTTGGCCGGGAGCCCAGATACGCAGTATTTT

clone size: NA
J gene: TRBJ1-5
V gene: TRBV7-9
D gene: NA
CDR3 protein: CASSSAGNVDQPQHF
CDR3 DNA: TGTGCCAGCAGCTCGGCGGGCAATGTGGATCAGCCCCAGCATTTT

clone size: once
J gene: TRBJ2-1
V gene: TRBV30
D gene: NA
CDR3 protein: CAWSASLDRDNEQFF
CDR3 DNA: TGTGCCTGGAGTGCCTCCCTGGACAGAGACAATGAGCAGTTCTTC

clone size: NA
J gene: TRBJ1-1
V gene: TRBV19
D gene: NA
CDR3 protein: CASKVRGLGTEAFF
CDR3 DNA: TGTGCCAGTAAGGTGAGAGGGTTGGGCACTGAAGCTTTCTTT

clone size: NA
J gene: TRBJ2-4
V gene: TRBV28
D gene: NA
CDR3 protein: CAATRDNIQYF
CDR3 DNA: TGTGCCGCGACCAGGGATAACATTCAGTACTTC

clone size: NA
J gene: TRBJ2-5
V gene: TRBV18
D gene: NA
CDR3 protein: CASLLDQDQETQYF
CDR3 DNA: TGTGCCAGCCTACTCGATCAGGACCAAGAGACCCAGTACTTC

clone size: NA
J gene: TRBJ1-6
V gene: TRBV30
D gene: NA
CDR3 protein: CAWSVLRPLHF
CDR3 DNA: TGTGCCTGGAGTGTACTGAGACCCCTCCACTTT